This T cell receptor (beta chain) was profiled in a study of control samples from healthy donors and cancer patients. Profiling relied on immunoSEQ multiplex PCR, and the TCRdb table lists in-frame clones only, not all of them. The data show 130,000 to 150,000 clones, around 94% seen once. Trimming shortened V by 3 bases and J by 6 bases, and 3 bases separated the two germline ends. This CDR3 contains 11 residues. This clonotype was obtained from a man aged 55 to 69 with colorectal cancer. The chain combines TRBV12-3 or TRBV12-4 with TRBJ1-5; the D is unclear. Sequences were obtained from PBMCs. CDR3 sequence (DNA): TGTGCCAGCAGTTTCGGTCAGCCCCAGCATTTT. Translating it yields CASSFGQPQHF.